The 5 T cell receptor beta chains in this list originate from one sample, sequenced in a study of blood T cell repertoires in COVID-19. Here immunoSEQ multiplex PCR was the method, and the copy in TCRdb shows in-frame clones only, minus some. The table has 210,000 or so clones, 85% seen once; the top ten hold more than 4.5%. The sequenced sample was peripheral blood. Receptors originate from a man in his forties or fifties with COVID-19, enrolled during active disease.

The chain uses TRBV10-3 and TRBJ1-2; 7 nucleotides agree with TRBD1. V lost 4 bases and J lost 0; bases outside the gene matches: 14. CDR1 and CDR2 (germline): ENHRY, SYGVKD. The CDR3 has 18 amino acids. The CDR3 is CAISALGTETSANYGYTF. The CDR3 coding sequence is TGTGCCATCAGTGCCCTCGGGACAGAGACAAGTGCTAACTATGGCTACACCTTC.

The chain uses TRBV5-4 and TRBJ2-1; 8 nucleotides match TRBD1. The V gene's germline CDR1 is SGHNT and CDR2 YYREEE (reference sequence). The CDR3 is 14 amino acids. Trimming cost V 6 bases and J 2 bases; bases outside gene matches: 4. The CDR3 DNA is TGTGCCAGCATCGGACAGGGCACCTACAATGAGCAGTTCTTC. Its translation: CASIGQGTYNEQFF.

The chain employs TRBV19 and TRBJ1-2; D possibly corresponds to TRBD1 (5 bases). The CDR3 totals 10 residues. The germline V and J ends were trimmed by 7 bases and 10 bases, with 10 bases remaining between them. Germline CDR1 is LNHDA and CDR2 is SQIVND (reference sequence). The CDR3, as DNA: TGTGCCAGTACAGGGTTCGACTACACCTTC. Translating it yields CASTGFDYTF.

V gene TRBV29-1 combines with J gene TRBJ2-1; 7 nucleotides align to TRBD1. Losses at the gene ends were 1 base for V and 10 bases for J; bases not matched to a gene: 7. This CDR3 region has 13 residues. Germline V gene sequence: CDR1 SQVTM, CDR2 ANQGSEA. The DNA of the CDR3 is TGCAGCGTTGAAGGTTACAGGGGTCCCGAGCAGTTCTTC. Protein product: CSVEGYRGPEQFF.

V usage is TRBV4-1 and J usage is TRBJ1-4, with a tentative D call TRBD1 (5 bases). This CDR3 region has 15 residues. Trimming took off 0 bases at V and 5 bases at J, with 10 bases between the two ends. CDR1 and CDR2 (germline): MGHRA, YSYEKL. CDR3 DNA sequence: TGCGCCAGCAGCCAAGAGGCCAGGGAAAATGAAAAACTGTTTTTT. It codes for CASSQEARENEKLFF.